Below are 32 T cell receptor beta chains sequenced from a single sample in a study of low-dose radiotherapy and immunotherapy resistance in tumors. Time point of the sample: after trial treatment. The treatment: LDRT plus nivolumab, ipilimumab, low-dose cyclophosphamide and aspirin (RACIN trial). First-strand cDNA used TRAV- and TRBV-specific primers, covering alpha and beta chains. A roughly 20-cycle PCR with a constant-region primer and V-primer adapter amplified TCRs. TCRdb re-called the reads through MiXCR, storing one row per CDR3 protein. Of roughly 56,000 distinct CDR3 sequences in the sample, about 25% were seen once. Sequenced material: PBMCs, taken after low-dose radiotherapy plus immunotherapy. These TCRs come from a male donor with prostate cancer.

This clonotype was seen many times. The chain uses TRBV6-1 and TRBJ1-2; no reliable D call. The V gene's germline CDR1 is MNHNS and CDR2 SASEGT. Trimming left V 2 bases short and J 2 bases short, with 9 bases between. The CDR3 length is 14 residues. The CDR3 spells CASSEWAGNYGYTF. The CDR3 coding sequence is TGTGCCAGCAGTGAATGGGCGGGCAACTATGGCTACACCTTC.

This clonotype came up many times. The rearrangement links TRBV6-2 or TRBV6-3 to TRBJ1-5, with D uncertain. CDR3 size: 13 residues. Germline V gene lookup returns CDR1 MNHEY and CDR2 SVGEGT. With 9 bases removed from V and 1 base from J, the gap between germline ends came to 10 bases. DNA of the CDR3: TGTGCCAGTAGCGTAAGGAGCAATCAGCCCCAGCATTTT. The encoded protein is CASSVRSNQPQHF.

The chain employs TRBV18 and TRBJ2-3, with no clear D. CDR1 is KGHSH and CDR2 is LQKENI in the germline V gene. The CDR3 is 12 residues long. The V end was cut by 4 bases, the J end by 3 bases, with 5 bases between. CDR3: CASSLQTDTQYF. As DNA, the CDR3 is TGTGCCAGCTCACTACAGACAGATACGCAGTATTTT.

This clonotype was seen many times. The chain carries TRBV6-5 and TRBJ1-1; 9 nucleotides align to TRBD1. With V trimmed by 7 bases and J by 8 bases, 8 bases remained unmatched. Per germline, CDR1 MNHEY and CDR2 SVGAGI. CDR3 length: 13 residues. CDR3 region: CASTSPGTGEAFF. CDR3 bases: TGTGCCAGCACTTCCCCCGGGACAGGGGAAGCTTTCTTT.

The chain links TRBV28 to TRBJ1-5, with a tentative D call TRBD1 (5 bases). The germline V gene has CDR1 MDHEN and CDR2 SYDVKM. V lost 5 bases and J 6 bases, leaving 17 bases between the germline ends. The CDR3 has 15 residues. The CDR3, as DNA: TGTGCCAGCAGTCCCTTGTCCCAGGGCAGTCAGCCCCAGCATTTT. Translating gives CASSPLSQGSQPQHF.

Many counts were recorded for this clonotype. The chain has TRBV5-1 and TRBJ2-6; D perhaps matches TRBD1 (5 bases). The CDR3 consists of 17 residues. Trimming took 4 bases from V and 0 from J, leaving 14 bases between them. Germline CDR1 reads SGHRS; CDR2 reads YFSETQ. CDR3 amino acids: CASSPRGSPSGANVLTF. The CDR3 bases are TGCGCCAGCAGCCCTAGGGGTTCTCCCTCTGGGGCCAACGTCCTGACTTTC.

This clonotype was detected many times. The V gene is TRBV4-1, the J gene TRBJ2-7; TRBD1 might be the D (6 bases). The V gene's germline CDR1 is MGHRA and CDR2 YSYEKL. V lost 0 bases to trimming and J lost 4 bases, with 10 bases between them. This CDR3 is built from 14 residues. This CDR3 is CASSQEGAGYEQYF. The CDR3 DNA reads TGCGCCAGCAGCCAAGAGGGGGCGGGTTACGAGCAGTACTTC.

Regarding this clonotype: This likely stems from a read error, as it lies one base from a far larger clone. V usage is TRBV2 and J usage is TRBJ2-1, with 8 bases matching TRBD1. The germline gives CDR1 SNHLY, CDR2 FYNNEI. V lost 6 bases, J lost 10 bases, and 11 bases stayed unmatched. CDR3 length: 14 residues. Here the CDR3 DNA reads TGTGCCAGCAGAACAGGGGGATCCCGCTACGAGCAGTTCTTC. This sequence encodes CASRTGGSRYEQFF.

This clonotype came up many times. This chain uses TRBV27 with TRBJ1-5; possibly TRBD1 for D (6 bases). The CDR3 has 15 amino acids. Trimming took 7 bases from V and 1 from J, leaving 14 bases between them. CDR1 and CDR2 (germline): MNHEY, SMNVEV (reference sequence). The CDR3 sequence: CASKMGTISNQPQHF. The DNA of the CDR3 is TGTGCCAGCAAGATGGGGACAATCAGCAATCAGCCCCAGCATTTT.

Turning to this clonotype: A read error likely explains this, since a far larger clone differs by one base. CDR3: CASSSGATGTSTDTQYF. DNA for the CDR3: TGTGCCAGCAGTTCCGGAGCAACCGGAACTAGCACAGATACGCAGTATTTT. The gene calls are TRBV26 and TRBJ2-3. TRBV26 is an annotated pseudogene. This CDR3 has 17 residues.

The sample holds many counts of this clonotype. V is TRBV30 and J is TRBJ1-2; maybe TRBD1 (6 bases). Germline V gene lookup returns CDR1 GTSNPN and CDR2 SVGIG (reference sequence). The CDR3 extends over 13 amino acids. The germline V and J ends were trimmed by 3 bases and 7 bases, with 15 bases remaining between them. The CDR3 reads CAWRRRTVFGYTF. CDR3 nucleotides: TGTGCCTGGAGAAGAAGGACAGTCTTTGGCTACACCTTC.

This clonotype was seen repeatedly, ten times or more. This sequence joins TRBV7-3 and TRBJ2-1; 7 positions agree with TRBD2. Germline CDR1 SGHTA, CDR2 FQGTGA. The CDR3 is 15 residues long. J was trimmed by 5 bases and V by 5 bases; bases with no gene match: 9. The CDR3 DNA follows: TGTGCCAGCAGCCCTGGGGGGGACCATCACAATGAGCAGTTCTTC. Its translation is CASSPGGDHHNEQFF.

This clonotype was seen many times. The chain joins TRBV29-1 to TRBJ1-2, with 7 nucleotides matching TRBD1. The CDR3 length is 13 residues. Germline CDR1 and CDR2: SQVTM and ANQGSEA. Trimming removed 3 bases from V and 8 bases from J; junction bases left unmatched: 9. For the CDR3, the DNA is TGCAGCGTTGACTGGGCAGGGGGTAGGGGCTACACCTTC. Protein sequence: CSVDWAGGRGYTF.

This clonotype showed up many times. The chain uses TRBV5-8 and TRBJ2-1; 9 nucleotides match TRBD2. The CDR3 is 13 residues long. After removal of 2 bases from V and 10 bases from J, the junction contained 4 bases not matched to a gene. Looked up from germline, CDR1 is SGHTS and CDR2 is YDEGEE. CDR3 coding DNA: TGTGCCAGCAGCTTAGAAGGGACTAGCGAGCAGTTCTTC. Amino acid sequence: CASSLEGTSEQFF.

This clonotype was seen at least ten times. The genes are TRBV5-1 and TRBJ2-2; D is uncertain. This CDR3 is 15 amino acids long. V lost 0 bases to trimming and J lost 1 base, with 7 bases between them. The germline gives CDR1 SGHRS, CDR2 YFSETQ. DNA of the CDR3: TGCGCCAGCAGCTTGGGCGCTGGGAACACCGGGGAGCTGTTTTTT. Protein sequence: CASSLGAGNTGELFF.

This clonotype was seen at least ten times. The chain recombines TRBV5-3 with TRBJ2-2; TRBD1 matches 8 bases. TRBV5-3 is noted as an ORF with a role that remains uncertain. The CDR3 is 15 amino acids. V lost 8 bases to trimming and J lost 3 bases; unmatched junction nucleotides: 9. CDR3 in DNA: TGTGCCAGCAGCCCTACAGGGGGTTACACCGGGGAGCTGTTTTTT. Protein: CASSPTGGYTGELFF.

Comment on this clonotype: The limits of the CDR3 on the DNA are not certain, so only TCRdb's listed CDR3 is given. The chain uses TRBV5-3 and TRBJ2-2. TRBV5-3 belongs to the ORF category, with a function that is uncertain. Counting both end residues, the CDR3 totals 19 amino acids. The CDR3 sequence: CASSLDTREERRTPGSCFF.

This clonotype was seen ten or more times. The rearrangement joins TRBV2 to TRBJ2-3; 8 positions match TRBD1. The CDR3 spans 14 residues. The germline V gene has CDR1 SNHLY and CDR2 FYNNEI. V gave up 4 bases and J gave up 6 bases; unmatched junction bases: 6. This chain's CDR3 is CASSGQGSGDTQYF. The DNA for the CDR3 is TGTGCCAGCAGTGGACAGGGGTCGGGGGATACGCAGTATTTT.

This clonotype was recorded many times. The chain recombines TRBV27 with TRBJ2-1; 9 bases agree with TRBD1. J gave up 0 bases and V 3 bases, and 24 bases lay outside the gene matches. Germline-derived CDR1 and CDR2 are MNHEY and SMNVEV (reference sequence). The CDR3 spans 23 residues. DNA for the CDR3: TGTGCCAGCAGTTTTCCTACCAGCCCCGGGACAGGGAGACGTAGTGGCTCCTACAATGAGCAGTTCTTC. This codes for CASSFPTSPGTGRRSGSYNEQFF.

Regarding this clonotype: A far more abundant clone sits one base away, making this likely a read error. The V gene is TRBV2, the J gene TRBJ2-7; 7 nucleotides align to TRBD2. CDR1 and CDR2 (germline): SNHLY, FYNNEI. V was pared by 2 bases and J by 7 bases, with 14 bases of the junction left unmatched. The CDR3 runs 16 residues. CDR3 region: CASSERGQRGNNEQYF. The CDR3 coding sequence is TGTGCCAGCAGTGAACGGGGCCAGCGGGGTAACAATGAGCAGTACTTC.

The J gene is TRBJ1-5, the V gene TRBV6-2 or TRBV6-3, with D possibly being TRBD1 (6 bases). The CDR3 extends over 15 amino acids. The germline CDR1 and CDR2 sequences are MNHEY and SVGEGT. V was clipped by 6 bases and J by 5 bases, with 17 bases between them. CDR3 DNA sequence: TGTGCCAGCAGGGGGACAAGGTTTTGGGATCAGCCCCAGCATTTT. This translates into CASRGTRFWDQPQHF.

This clonotype appeared many times. This chain uses TRBV5-1 with TRBJ2-3, with 8 bases matching TRBD2. The germline gives CDR1 SGHRS, CDR2 YFSETQ. The CDR3 spans 17 residues. V lost 0 bases to trimming and J lost 1 base; unmatched junction nucleotides: 7. CDR3 protein: CASSLEGLGAGTDTQYF. The CDR3 DNA follows: TGCGCCAGCAGCTTGGAGGGACTAGGGGCGGGCACAGATACGCAGTATTTT.

This clonotype showed up many times. The chain combines TRBV27 with TRBJ1-5; perhaps TRBD1 as D (6 bases). The CDR3 loop spans 14 amino acids. The germline V gene has CDR1 MNHEY and CDR2 SMNVEV (reference sequence). Between the trimmed V and J ends, which lost 5 bases and 3 bases, there was a span of 11 bases. The CDR3 DNA reads as TGTGCCAGCAGTAAACAGGGCCCCAATCAGCCCCAGCATTTT. Its protein product is CASSKQGPNQPQHF.

The chain couples TRBV6-2 or TRBV6-3 to TRBJ2-2; TRBD2 matches at 9 bases. V trimming: 3 bases; J trimming: 5 bases; junction bases outside the gene matches: 7. CDR3 length: 16 residues. Germline V gives CDR1 MNHEY, CDR2 SVGEGT. In nucleotides, the CDR3 is TGTGCCAGCAGTTATCCTAGCGGGGTGAGGACCGGGGAGCTGTTTTTT. It specifies CASSYPSGVRTGELFF.

This clonotype was seen ten or more times. The genes are TRBV6-6 and TRBJ2-2, with 7 bases fitting TRBD1. Looked up from germline, CDR1 is MNHNY and CDR2 is SVGAGI (reference sequence). There are 15 residues in the CDR3. V lost 5 bases to trimming and J lost 2 bases; unmatched junction nucleotides: 5. The CDR3 protein is CASSRQGTNTGELFF. For the CDR3, the DNA is TGTGCCAGCAGTCGACAGGGAACCAACACCGGGGAGCTGTTTTTT.

This clonotype was seen just once. The genes are TRBV12-3 or TRBV12-4 and TRBJ2-5, with 14 bases fitting TRBD2. V gave up 7 bases and J gave up 5 bases; unmatched junction bases: 12. The CDR3 length is 17 residues. In DNA form, the CDR3 reads TGTGCCAGCACCCTAGGCCCGACTAGCGGGAGGGTGGAGACCCAGTACTTC. Translation gives CASTLGPTSGRVETQYF.

This clonotype has ten or more counts. This chain joins TRBV19 and TRBJ1-5; D is unclear. From germline, CDR1 is LNHDA and CDR2 SQIVND (reference sequence). The V gene lost 6 bases and the J gene lost 5 bases, with 11 bases spanning the gap. This CDR3 region has 13 residues. The CDR3 region is CASSTQEDQPQHF. The DNA for the CDR3 is TGTGCCAGTAGCACGCAGGAGGATCAGCCCCAGCATTTT.

CDR3 region: CATTCSGKGYEQYF. The CDR3 DNA reads as TGTGCCACCACCTGCTCAGGGAAAGGCTACGAGCAGTACTTC. This chain links TRBV24-1 with TRBJ2-7, with D possibly being TRBD1 (5 bases). In germline, CDR1 is KGHDR, CDR2 SFDVKD. Deletions cut 8 bases from V and 3 bases from J, with 16 bases between. CDR3 size: 14 residues.

For the CDR3, the DNA is TGTGCCAGTAGTGCTGACAGGGTATTAGGCTACACCTTC. Amino acids: CASSADRVLGYTF. The genes are TRBV19 and TRBJ1-2; 7 nucleotides line up with TRBD1. The CDR3 consists of 13 residues. V lost 5 bases, J lost 8 bases, and 8 bases stayed unmatched. Germline V lookup: CDR1 LNHDA, CDR2 SQIVND (reference sequence).

For this clonotype: A far larger clone is off by one base, so a read error is likely. The rearrangement links TRBV7-6 to TRBJ1-1, with 10 bases identical to TRBD1. Germline loops: CDR1 SGHVS, CDR2 FNYEAQ. The CDR3 covers 15 residues. J lost 3 bases, V lost 4 bases, and 5 bases had no gene match. The DNA for the CDR3 is TGTGCCAGCAGCTACGAGACAGGGGGCTACACTGAAGCTTTCTTT. Amino acid sequence: CASSYETGGYTEAFF. The entire variable domain, with the rest obtained from reference TRBV7-6 and TRBJ1-1, is as follows: GAGVSQSPRYKVTKRGQDVALRCDPISGHVSLYWYRQALGQGPEFLTYFNYEAQQDKSGLPNDRFSAERPEGSISTLTIQRTEQRDSAMYRCASSYETGGYTEAFFGQGTRLTVV.

This clonotype was counted between two and nine times. CDR3 in amino acids: CSVAGLAGGVSYEQYF. CDR3 bases: TGCAGCGTCGCCGGACTAGCGGGAGGGGTTTCCTACGAGCAGTACTTC. V and J are TRBV29-1 and TRBJ2-7; 15 nucleotides align to TRBD2. Germline lookup yields CDR1 SQVTM and CDR2 ANQGSEA. The CDR3 loop spans 16 amino acids. Trimming took 6 bases from V and 1 from J; bases not matched to a gene: 7.

The sample holds many counts of this clonotype. The gene calls are TRBV20-1 and TRBJ2-2; the D is unclear. This CDR3 has 16 amino acids. The ends were cut back, 2 bases at V and 0 bases at J, with 13 bases in the middle. CDR1 DFQATT and CDR2 SNEGSKA come from the germline V gene (reference sequence). The CDR3 coding sequence is TGCAGTGCTAGACTCTCTGCGACCGCGAACACCGGGGAGCTGTTTTTT. Translated, it gives CSARLSATANTGELFF.